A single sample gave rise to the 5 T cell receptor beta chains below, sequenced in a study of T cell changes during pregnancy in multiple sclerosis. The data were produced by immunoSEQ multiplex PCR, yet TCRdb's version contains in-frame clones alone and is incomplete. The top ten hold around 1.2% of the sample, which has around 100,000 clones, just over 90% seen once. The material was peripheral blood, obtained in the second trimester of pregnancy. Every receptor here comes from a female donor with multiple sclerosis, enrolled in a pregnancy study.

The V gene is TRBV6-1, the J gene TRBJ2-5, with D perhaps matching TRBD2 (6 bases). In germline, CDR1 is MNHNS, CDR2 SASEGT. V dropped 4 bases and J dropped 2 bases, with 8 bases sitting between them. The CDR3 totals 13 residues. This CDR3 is CASSVSGQETQYF. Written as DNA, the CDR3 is TGTGCCAGCAGTGTCAGCGGGCAAGAGACCCAGTACTTC.

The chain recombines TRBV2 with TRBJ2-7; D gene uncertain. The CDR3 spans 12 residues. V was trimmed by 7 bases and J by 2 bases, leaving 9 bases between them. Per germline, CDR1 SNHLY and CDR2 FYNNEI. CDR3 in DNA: TGTGCCAGCATTGGCAGAACCTACGAGCAGTACTTC. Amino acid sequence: CASIGRTYEQYF.

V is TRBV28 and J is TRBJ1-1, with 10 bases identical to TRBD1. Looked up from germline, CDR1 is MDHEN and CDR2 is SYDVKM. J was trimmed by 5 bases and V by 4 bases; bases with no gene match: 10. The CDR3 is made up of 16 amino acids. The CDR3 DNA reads TGTGCCAGCAGTTGGAGTAGGACAGGGGGTTTTACTGAAGCTTTCTTT. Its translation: CASSWSRTGGFTEAFF.

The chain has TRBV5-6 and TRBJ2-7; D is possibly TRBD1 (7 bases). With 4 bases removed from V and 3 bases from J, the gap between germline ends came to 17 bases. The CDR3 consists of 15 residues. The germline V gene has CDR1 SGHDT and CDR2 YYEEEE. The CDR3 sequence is CASSPQGGRRYEQYF. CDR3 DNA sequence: TGTGCCAGCAGCCCCCAGGGGGGTAGGCGCTACGAGCAGTACTTC.

CDR3 nucleotides: TGTGCCAGCAGCCCCACCGGGACAGGCTTAACAGATACGCAGTATTTT. Amino acid sequence: CASSPTGTGLTDTQYF. This rearrangement joins TRBV7-3 to TRBJ2-3; 8 bases agree with TRBD1. Losses at the gene ends were 5 bases for V and 3 bases for J; bases not matched to a gene: 10. CDR1 is SGHTA and CDR2 is FQGTGA in the germline V gene. There are 16 residues in the CDR3.